Below are 30 T cell receptor beta chains sequenced from a single sample in a study of blood T cell repertoires in COVID-19. Sequencing was performed with immunoSEQ multiplex PCR; in TCRdb, only in-frame clones are kept and a portion is missing. This sample has around 150,000 clones; approximately 84% occur once, and the top ten carry 0.8% to 1.2%. The source material was peripheral blood. The receptors stem from a man aged 35-49 years with acute or convalescent COVID-19.

In its sample, this clone was seen once. The chain links TRBV19 to TRBJ2-1; D gene uncertain. Germline CDR1 is LNHDA and CDR2 is SQIVND (reference sequence). Between the trimmed V and J ends, which lost 5 bases and 3 bases, there was a span of 11 bases. This CDR3 region has 14 residues. CDR3 sequence reads: CASSRQTNYNEQFF. Here the CDR3 DNA reads TGTGCCAGTAGTCGCCAGACAAACTACAATGAGCAGTTCTTC.

This chain uses TRBV5-5 with TRBJ1-1; 7 nucleotides align to TRBD1. Looked up from germline, CDR1 is SGHKS and CDR2 is YYEKEE (reference sequence). This CDR3 contains 17 residues. V was clipped by 2 bases and J by 2 bases; unmatched bases: 12. The CDR3 here is CASSFYETGRQNTEAFF. For the CDR3, the DNA is TGTGCCAGCAGCTTTTATGAGACAGGGCGCCAAAACACTGAAGCTTTCTTT.

The V and J genes are TRBV7-2 and TRBJ1-3, with a weak D call TRBD1 (6 bases). The V end was cut by 0 bases, the J end by 4 bases, with 10 bases between. The CDR3 has 15 amino acids. From germline, CDR1 is SGHTA and CDR2 FQGNSA. The DNA for the CDR3 is TGTGCCAGCAGCTTAGCCACAGGGCACGGAAACACCATATATTTT. This translates into CASSLATGHGNTIYF.

The CDR3 region is CASSQTGGYEQYF. The CDR3 nucleotides read TGTGCCAGCAGCCAGACAGGGGGCTACGAGCAGTACTTC. The chain uses TRBV6-6 and TRBJ2-7; TRBD1 aligns across 9 bases. The V and J ends lost 6 bases and 3 bases, in that order; junction bases with no gene match: 3. The CDR3 runs 13 residues. Germline CDR1 reads MNHNY; CDR2 reads SVGAGI (reference sequence).

This clone appeared once. This sequence joins TRBV21-1 and TRBJ1-6. TRBV21-1 is noted as a pseudogene. The CDR3 contains 14 residues. In DNA form, the CDR3 reads TGTGCCAGCAGCAAAGCGCCTCGGGAATCACCCCTCCACTTT. Its protein product is CASSKAPRESPLHF.

This sequence joins TRBV2 and TRBJ1-1; tentative D call: TRBD1 (6 bases). This CDR3 region has 13 residues. Germline CDR1 reads SNHLY; CDR2 reads FYNNEI. The V end was cut by 7 bases, the J end by 2 bases, with 11 bases between. The CDR3 spells CASNGGLNTEAFF. CDR3 DNA sequence: TGTGCCAGCAATGGGGGCCTCAACACTGAAGCTTTCTTT.

The genes are TRBV7-2 and TRBJ1-4; 11 bases are a match to TRBD1. CDR3 length: 16 amino acids. J lost 12 bases, V lost 1 base, and 10 bases had no gene match. Germline loops: CDR1 SGHTA, CDR2 FQGNSA. For the CDR3, the DNA is TGTGCCAGCAGCTTAGGTATTGGACAGGGGGCGGCCCAACTGTTTTTT. This sequence encodes CASSLGIGQGAAQLFF.

V gene TRBV11-2 combines with J gene TRBJ2-3; tentative D call: TRBD1 (5 bases). CDR1 SGHAT and CDR2 FQNNGV come from the germline V gene. V lost 5 bases and J 6 bases, leaving 18 bases between the germline ends. The CDR3 sequence is 15 residues long. As DNA, the CDR3 is TGTGCCAGCAGCCCCCGACAGTTAAGGTCGGATACGCAGTATTTT. Amino acid sequence: CASSPRQLRSDTQYF.

The rearrangement uses TRBV27 and TRBJ2-5, with 8 bases matching TRBD1. This CDR3 contains 16 residues. The trim removed 0 bases at V and 5 bases at J, leaving 8 bases unmatched. Germline assignment: CDR1 MNHEY and CDR2 SMNVEV (reference sequence). The CDR3 sequence is CASSLSDTGGRETQYF. In nucleotides, the CDR3 is TGTGCCAGCAGTTTATCTGATACAGGGGGGCGGGAGACCCAGTACTTC.

The rearrangement uses TRBV13 and TRBJ1-1, with D unresolved. V was cut by 1 base and J by 5 bases, with 14 bases left in between. Germline V gives CDR1 PRHDT, CDR2 FYEKMQ (reference sequence). The CDR3 contains 15 residues. The CDR3 loop is CASSLVGVEGTEAFF. CDR3 in DNA: TGTGCCAGCAGCTTAGTCGGGGTGGAAGGGACTGAAGCTTTCTTT.

The chain carries TRBV27 and TRBJ2-3, with 12 positions matching TRBD2. V lost 2 bases, J lost 3 bases, and 9 bases stayed unmatched. Germline assignment: CDR1 MNHEY and CDR2 SMNVEV (reference sequence). The CDR3 has 18 residues. The CDR3 DNA follows: TGTGCCAGCAGTTTAGGAGCTAGCGGGGGGGGCAGAACAGATACGCAGTATTTT. Amino acids: CASSLGASGGGRTDTQYF.

Written as DNA, the CDR3 is TGTGCCAGCAGTCCAGCCACAGGTTCCCCTAACTATGGCTACACCTTC. Protein product: CASSPATGSPNYGYTF. This chain joins TRBV6-2 or TRBV6-3 and TRBJ1-2; TRBD1 might be the D (5 bases). The V and J ends lost 5 bases and 0 bases respectively, with 16 bases between them. CDR3 length: 16 residues. Germline V gene sequence: CDR1 MNHEY, CDR2 SVGEGT.

The chain combines TRBV5-4 with TRBJ2-3, with 9 bases aligning to TRBD2. Germline V gene sequence: CDR1 SGHNT, CDR2 YYREEE (reference sequence). V shed 5 bases and J 2 bases; nucleotides not matched to a gene: 6. The CDR3 contains 15 residues. This chain's CDR3 is CASRGQRGDTDTQYF. CDR3 nucleotide sequence: TGTGCCAGCAGGGGCCAGCGGGGGGACACAGATACGCAGTATTTT. Full variable domain (rest looked up from reference TRBV5-4 and TRBJ2-3): ETGVTQSPTHLIKTRGQQVTLRCSSQSGHNTVSWYQQALGQGPQFIFQYYREEENGRGNFPPRFSGLQFPNYSSELNVNALELDDSALYLCASRGQRGDTDTQYFGPGTRLTVL.

The chain employs TRBV12-3 or TRBV12-4 and TRBJ2-2; D perhaps matches TRBD2 (5 bases). The ends were cut back, 5 bases at V and 8 bases at J, with 12 bases in the middle. The length of the CDR3 is 13 residues. In DNA form, the CDR3 reads TGTGCCAGCAGTCCACTAGTTTCGGGGGAGCTGTTTTTT. Protein product: CASSPLVSGELFF.

This chain links TRBV5-4 with TRBJ1-2; TRBD1 is a possible D gene (5 bases). V was cut by 0 bases and J by 3 bases, with 12 bases left in between. This CDR3 spans 15 amino acids. The germline CDR1 and CDR2 sequences are SGHNT and YYREEE (reference sequence). The CDR3 nucleotides are TGTGCCAGCAGCTTGGGGCTAGGGGTTGACTATGGCTACACCTTC. The encoded protein is CASSLGLGVDYGYTF.

The chain combines TRBV27 with TRBJ2-7; possibly TRBD1 for D (5 bases). The CDR3 has 13 residues. Germline V gives CDR1 MNHEY, CDR2 SMNVEV (reference sequence). V lost 3 bases, J lost 3 bases, and 9 bases lay in between. The CDR3 sequence is CASSFDQGYEQYF. The CDR3 DNA reads TGTGCCAGCAGTTTTGACCAGGGCTACGAGCAGTACTTC.

The rearrangement links TRBV7-2 to TRBJ2-3; possible D gene TRBD2, 5 bases. The ends were cut back, 5 bases at V and 10 bases at J, with 16 bases in the middle. Germline V lookup: CDR1 SGHTA, CDR2 FQGNSA. The CDR3 totals 13 residues. In nucleotides, the CDR3 is TGTGCCAGCAGCCAGACGGGCCGGGATGCGCAGTATTTT. This codes for CASSQTGRDAQYF. The full variable domain, completed using reference TRBV7-2 and TRBJ2-3, is GAGVSQSPSNKVTEKGKDVELRCDPISGHTALYWYRQSLGQGLEFLIYFQGNSAPDKSGLPSDRFSAERTGGSVSTLTIQRTQQEDSAVYLCASSQTGRDAQYFGPGTRLTVL.

In DNA form, the CDR3 reads TGTGCCTGGCAATCAAGACAGGGCCACGGGGAGCTGTTTTTT. It yields the protein CAWQSRQGHGELFF. The chain employs TRBV30 and TRBJ2-2; 7 positions agree with TRBD1. After removal of 5 bases from V and 7 bases from J, the junction contained 10 bases not matched to a gene. This CDR3 is 14 amino acids long. Germline V CDR1 and CDR2: GTSNPN, SVGIG (reference sequence).

V gene TRBV7-2 combines with J gene TRBJ1-2, with D perhaps TRBD1 (5 bases). Between the trimmed V and J ends, which lost 4 bases and 2 bases, there was a span of 20 bases. Germline lookup yields CDR1 SGHTA and CDR2 FQGNSA. The CDR3 runs 17 residues. Here the CDR3 DNA reads TGTGCCAGCAGCTCCGGGGGATACTTGACGGAGAACTATGGCTACACCTTC. Protein sequence: CASSSGGYLTENYGYTF.

This rearrangement joins TRBV5-1 to TRBJ1-1; 8 bases match TRBD1. Germline trimming cut 3 bases from V and 0 bases from J; bases unmatched to any gene: 7. This CDR3 is 16 amino acids long. Germline-derived CDR1 and CDR2 are SGHRS and YFSETQ. The CDR3 reads CASSSRQGSVNTEAFF. The CDR3 DNA is TGCGCCAGCAGCTCTAGACAGGGGAGCGTGAACACTGAAGCTTTCTTT.

This clone was observed a few times. V and J are TRBV6-1 and TRBJ1-4; no definite D call. Germline V gene lookup returns CDR1 MNHNS and CDR2 SASEGT. V lost 3 bases to trimming and J lost 10 bases, with 12 bases between them. This CDR3 has 13 residues. The DNA for the CDR3 is TGTGCCAGCAGTGACACGGGAACCCTAAAACTGTTTTTT. This encodes CASSDTGTLKLFF.

The chain employs TRBV28 and TRBJ2-3, with D maybe TRBD2 (7 bases). This CDR3 is 20 amino acids long. V was trimmed by 4 bases and J by 0 bases, leaving 26 bases between them. Germline V gives CDR1 MDHEN, CDR2 SYDVKM. The CDR3 nucleotides are TGTGCCAGCAGTTCCTTGGGCGGGGGCCCATTCGCCACTAGCACAGATACGCAGTATTTT. This codes for CASSSLGGGPFATSTDTQYF. Complete variable domain (other parts from reference TRBV28 and TRBJ2-3): DVKVTQSSRYLVKRTGEKVFLECVQDMDHENMFWYRQDPGLGLRLIYFSYDVKMKEKGDIPEGYSVSREKKERFSLILESASTNQTSMYLCASSSLGGGPFATSTDTQYFGPGTRLTVL.

The chain couples TRBV27 to TRBJ2-5; 9 bases are shared with TRBD1. Germline CDR1 and CDR2: MNHEY and SMNVEV (reference sequence). The CDR3 spans 17 residues. Trimming removed 5 bases from V and 7 bases from J; junction bases left unmatched: 17. CDR3 in amino acids: CASSPRTGEGAWVTQYF. The CDR3 DNA reads TGTGCCAGCAGTCCCCGGACAGGGGAAGGGGCTTGGGTGACCCAGTACTTC.

The V and J genes are TRBV5-1 and TRBJ1-2, with TRBD1 matching 11 bases. Germline CDR1 is SGHRS and CDR2 is YFSETQ. CDR3 length: 14 amino acids. V dropped 5 bases and J dropped 2; count of bases not matched to a gene: 2. The CDR3 nucleotides are TGCGCCAGCAGTGGGGACAGGGGGAACTATGGCTACACCTTC. This translates into CASSGDRGNYGYTF.

The rearrangement uses TRBV11-3 and TRBJ2-7; D not resolved. The CDR3 is 14 residues long. From germline, CDR1 is SGHNT and CDR2 YENEEA. V gave up 1 base and J gave up 3 bases, with 10 bases separating them. The chain's CDR3 is CASSLGAGYYEQYF. The CDR3 nucleotides are TGTGCCAGCAGCTTAGGGGCTGGTTACTACGAGCAGTACTTC.

The J gene is TRBJ2-1, the V gene TRBV18; D perhaps matches TRBD2 (6 bases). The CDR3 is 14 amino acids. V dropped 0 bases and J dropped 8 bases, with 11 bases sitting between them. CDR1 and CDR2 from the germline V gene are KGHSH and LQKENI. The CDR3: CASSPPPSADEQFF. Written as DNA, the CDR3 is TGTGCCAGCTCACCACCGCCTAGCGCAGATGAGCAGTTCTTC.

This clone was seen many times. The J gene is TRBJ1-5, the V gene TRBV6-2 or TRBV6-3, with TRBD1 identical over 7 bases. Losses at the gene ends were 6 bases for V and 0 bases for J; bases not matched to a gene: 5. The CDR3 runs to 15 residues. Germline lookup yields CDR1 MNHEY and CDR2 SVGEGT. The DNA for the CDR3 is TGTGCCAGCAGCGCGACAGGGACTAGCAATCAGCCCCAGCATTTT. Encoded protein: CASSATGTSNQPQHF.

The chain couples TRBV7-2 to TRBJ1-2, with D tentatively TRBD1 (6 bases). The CDR3 spans 12 residues. CDR1 is SGHTA, CDR2 FQGNSA, per germline. Trimming took off 3 bases at V and 6 bases at J, with 8 bases between the two ends. In DNA, the CDR3 is TGTGCCAGCAGCTTGGACAGTAATGGCTACACCTTC. Its protein is CASSLDSNGYTF.

The chain is built from TRBV30 and TRBJ1-3; the D is unclear. The CDR3 length is 13 residues. V lost 0 bases, J lost 1 base, and 4 bases lay in between. Germline V CDR1 and CDR2: GTSNPN, SVGIG (reference sequence). This CDR3 reads CAWSVSSGNTIYF. The CDR3 coding sequence is TGTGCCTGGAGTGTATCTTCTGGAAACACCATATATTTT.

V and J are TRBV27 and TRBJ2-7; D is possibly TRBD2 (5 bases). The germline V and J ends were trimmed by 2 bases and 7 bases, with 12 bases remaining between them. Germline CDR1 is MNHEY and CDR2 is SMNVEV (reference sequence). The CDR3 is 13 residues long. CDR3 DNA: TGTGCCAGCAGTTTAACAAGAGAGGGAGAGCAGTACTTC. Translating it yields CASSLTREGEQYF.